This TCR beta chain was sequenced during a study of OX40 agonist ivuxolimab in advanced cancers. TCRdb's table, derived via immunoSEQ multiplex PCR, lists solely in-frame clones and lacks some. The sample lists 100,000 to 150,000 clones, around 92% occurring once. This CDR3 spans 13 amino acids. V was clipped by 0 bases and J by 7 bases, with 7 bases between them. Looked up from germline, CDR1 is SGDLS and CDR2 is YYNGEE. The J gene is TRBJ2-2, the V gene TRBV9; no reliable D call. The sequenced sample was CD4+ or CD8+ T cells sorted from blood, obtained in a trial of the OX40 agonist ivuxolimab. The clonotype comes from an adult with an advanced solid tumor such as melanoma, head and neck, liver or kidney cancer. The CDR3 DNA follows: TGTGCCAGCAGCGTAGAGGGTAACGGGGAGCTGTTTTTT. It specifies CASSVEGNGELFF.